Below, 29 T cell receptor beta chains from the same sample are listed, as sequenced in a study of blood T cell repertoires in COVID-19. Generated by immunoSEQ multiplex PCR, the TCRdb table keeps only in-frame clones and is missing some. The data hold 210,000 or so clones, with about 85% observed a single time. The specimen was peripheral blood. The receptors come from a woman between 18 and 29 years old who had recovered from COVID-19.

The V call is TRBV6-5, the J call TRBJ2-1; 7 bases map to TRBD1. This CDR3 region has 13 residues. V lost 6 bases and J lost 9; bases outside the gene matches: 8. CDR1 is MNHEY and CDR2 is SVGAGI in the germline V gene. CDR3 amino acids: CASRTDRAVEQFF. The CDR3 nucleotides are TGTGCCAGCAGGACCGACAGGGCGGTTGAGCAGTTCTTC.

CDR3 sequence: CASSSLTSGRSEQYF. The DNA for the CDR3 is TGTGCCAGCAGTTCCCTGACTAGCGGGAGGAGTGAGCAGTACTTC. The chain carries TRBV27 and TRBJ2-7, with 13 bases matching TRBD2. The CDR3 spans 15 residues. V gave up 4 bases and J gave up 7 bases; unmatched junction bases: 7. CDR1 and CDR2 from the germline V gene are MNHEY and SMNVEV (reference sequence).

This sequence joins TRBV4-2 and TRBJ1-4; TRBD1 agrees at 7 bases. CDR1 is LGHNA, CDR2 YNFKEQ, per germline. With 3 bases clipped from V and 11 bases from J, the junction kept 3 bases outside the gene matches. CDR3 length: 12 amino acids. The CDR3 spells CASSQTTGKLFF. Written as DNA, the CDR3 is TGTGCCAGCAGCCAGACGACAGGGAAACTGTTTTTT.

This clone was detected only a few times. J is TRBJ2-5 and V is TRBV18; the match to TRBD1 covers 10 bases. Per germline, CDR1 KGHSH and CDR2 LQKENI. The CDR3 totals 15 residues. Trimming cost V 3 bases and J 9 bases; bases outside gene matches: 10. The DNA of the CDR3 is TGTGCCAGCTCACCGGGACAGGGGCATCGTGGAGCCCAGTACTTC. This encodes CASSPGQGHRGAQYF.

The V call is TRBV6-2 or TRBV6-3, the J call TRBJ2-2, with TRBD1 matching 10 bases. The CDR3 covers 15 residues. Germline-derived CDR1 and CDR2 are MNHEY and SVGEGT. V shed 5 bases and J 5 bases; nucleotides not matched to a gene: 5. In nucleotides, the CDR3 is TGTGCCAGCAGTGGACAGGGGGAATTTACCGGGGAGCTGTTTTTT. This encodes CASSGQGEFTGELFF.

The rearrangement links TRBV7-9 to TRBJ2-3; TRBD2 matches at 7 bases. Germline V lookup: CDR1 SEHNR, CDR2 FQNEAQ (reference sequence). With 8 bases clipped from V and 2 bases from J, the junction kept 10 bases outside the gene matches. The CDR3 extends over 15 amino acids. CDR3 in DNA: TGTGCCAGCCTCCCTAGCGGCCTACTCACAGATACGCAGTATTTT. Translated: CASLPSGLLTDTQYF.

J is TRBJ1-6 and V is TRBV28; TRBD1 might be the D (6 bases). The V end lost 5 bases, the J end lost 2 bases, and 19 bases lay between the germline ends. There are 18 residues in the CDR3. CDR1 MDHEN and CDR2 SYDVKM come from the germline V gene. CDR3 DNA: TGTGCCAGCAGTGGTGGCAAGGGGGTTAAGACCTATAATTCACCCCTCCACTTT. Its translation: CASSGGKGVKTYNSPLHF.

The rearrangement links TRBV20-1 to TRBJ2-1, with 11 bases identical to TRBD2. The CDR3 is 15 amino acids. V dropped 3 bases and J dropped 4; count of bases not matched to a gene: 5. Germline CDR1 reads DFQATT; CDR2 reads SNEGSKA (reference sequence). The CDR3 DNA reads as TGCAGTGCTAGTACCGGGACTAGCGGATACAATGAGCAGTTCTTC. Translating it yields CSASTGTSGYNEQFF.

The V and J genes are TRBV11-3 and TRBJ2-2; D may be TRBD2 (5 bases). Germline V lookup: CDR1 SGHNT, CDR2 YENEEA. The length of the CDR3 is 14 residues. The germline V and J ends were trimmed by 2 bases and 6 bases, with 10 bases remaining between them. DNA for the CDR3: TGTGCCAGCAGCTTACTCGGCGGGTCCGGGGAGCTGTTTTTT. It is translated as CASSLLGGSGELFF.

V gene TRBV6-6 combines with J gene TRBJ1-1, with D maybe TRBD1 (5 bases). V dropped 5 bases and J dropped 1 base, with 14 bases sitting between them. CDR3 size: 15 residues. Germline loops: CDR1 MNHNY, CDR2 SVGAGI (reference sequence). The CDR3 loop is CASSPSQGWNTEAFF. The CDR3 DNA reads TGTGCCAGCAGTCCCTCTCAGGGCTGGAACACTGAAGCTTTCTTT.

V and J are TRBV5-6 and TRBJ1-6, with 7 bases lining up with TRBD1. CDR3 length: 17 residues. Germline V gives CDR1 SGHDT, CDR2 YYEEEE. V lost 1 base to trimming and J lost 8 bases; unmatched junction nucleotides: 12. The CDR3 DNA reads TGTGCCAGCAGCTTGTGGGGTGTGAACAGGGGATATTCACCCCTCCACTTT. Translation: CASSLWGVNRGYSPLHF. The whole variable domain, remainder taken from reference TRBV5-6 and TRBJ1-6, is DAGVTQSPTHLIKTRGQQVTLRCSPKSGHDTVSWYQQALGQGPQFIFQYYEEEERQRGNFPDRFSGHQFPNYSSELNVNALLLGDSALYLCASSLWGVNRGYSPLHFGNGTRLTVT.

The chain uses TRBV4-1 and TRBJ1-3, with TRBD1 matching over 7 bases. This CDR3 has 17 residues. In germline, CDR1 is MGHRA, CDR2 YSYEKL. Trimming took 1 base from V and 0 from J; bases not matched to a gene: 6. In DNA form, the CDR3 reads TGCGCCAGCAGCCAAGGTCGTCAGGGGGGCTCTGGAAACACCATATATTTT. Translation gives CASSQGRQGGSGNTIYF.

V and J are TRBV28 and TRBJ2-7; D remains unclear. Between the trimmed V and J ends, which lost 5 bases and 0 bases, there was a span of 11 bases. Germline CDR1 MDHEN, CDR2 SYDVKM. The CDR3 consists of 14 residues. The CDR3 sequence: CASSPVYSSYEQYF. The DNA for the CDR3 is TGTGCCAGCAGTCCCGTCTATTCCTCCTACGAGCAGTACTTC.

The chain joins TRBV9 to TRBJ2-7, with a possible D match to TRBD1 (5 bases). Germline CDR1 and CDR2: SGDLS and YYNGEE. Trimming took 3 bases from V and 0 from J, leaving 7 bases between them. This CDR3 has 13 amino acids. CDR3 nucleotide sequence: TGTGCCAGCAGCGAGGGGCCCTCCTACGAGCAGTACTTC. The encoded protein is CASSEGPSYEQYF.

The CDR3 is CASSLESGTGGYGYTF. CDR3 DNA: TGTGCCAGCAGCTTAGAGTCGGGGACAGGGGGCTATGGCTACACCTTC. The chain joins TRBV7-6 to TRBJ1-2; TRBD1 matches 11 bases. The CDR3 sequence is 16 residues long. J gave up 4 bases and V 1 base, and 5 bases lay outside the gene matches. Germline CDR1 reads SGHVS; CDR2 reads FNYEAQ. The full variable domain, rest sourced from reference TRBV7-6 and TRBJ1-2, is GAGVSQSPRYKVTKRGQDVALRCDPISGHVSLYWYRQALGQGPEFLTYFNYEAQQDKSGLPNDRFSAERPEGSISTLTIQRTEQRDSAMYRCASSLESGTGGYGYTFGSGTRLTVV.

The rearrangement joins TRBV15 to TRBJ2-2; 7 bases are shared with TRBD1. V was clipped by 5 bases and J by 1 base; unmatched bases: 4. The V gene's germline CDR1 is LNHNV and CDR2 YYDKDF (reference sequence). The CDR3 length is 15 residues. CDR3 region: CATSGGQMNTGELFF. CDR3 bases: TGTGCCACCAGCGGGGGACAGATGAACACCGGGGAGCTGTTTTTT. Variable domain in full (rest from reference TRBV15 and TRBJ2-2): DAMVIQNPRYQVTQFGKPVTLSCSQTLNHNVMYWYQQKSSQAPKLLFHYYDKDFNNEADTPDNFQSRRPNTSFCFLDIRSPGLGDTAMYLCATSGGQMNTGELFFGEGSRLTVL.

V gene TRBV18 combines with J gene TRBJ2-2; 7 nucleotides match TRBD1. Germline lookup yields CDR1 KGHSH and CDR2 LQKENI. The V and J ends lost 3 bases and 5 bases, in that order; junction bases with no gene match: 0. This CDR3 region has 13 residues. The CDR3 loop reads CASSPGQTGELFF. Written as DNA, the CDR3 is TGTGCCAGCTCACCGGGACAGACCGGGGAGCTGTTTTTT.

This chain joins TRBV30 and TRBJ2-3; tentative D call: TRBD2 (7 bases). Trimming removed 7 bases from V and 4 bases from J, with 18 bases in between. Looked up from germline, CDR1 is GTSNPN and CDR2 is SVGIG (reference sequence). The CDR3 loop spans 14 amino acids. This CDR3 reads CALNREGGADTQYF. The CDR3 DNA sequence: TGTGCCTTAAACAGGGAGGGGGGGGCAGATACGCAGTATTTT.

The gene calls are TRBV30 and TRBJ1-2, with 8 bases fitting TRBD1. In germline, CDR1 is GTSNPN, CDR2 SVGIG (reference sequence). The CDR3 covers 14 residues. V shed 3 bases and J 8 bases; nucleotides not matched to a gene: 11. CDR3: CAWRPGQAKMGYTF. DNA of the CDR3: TGTGCCTGGAGGCCGGGACAGGCCAAGATGGGCTACACCTTC.

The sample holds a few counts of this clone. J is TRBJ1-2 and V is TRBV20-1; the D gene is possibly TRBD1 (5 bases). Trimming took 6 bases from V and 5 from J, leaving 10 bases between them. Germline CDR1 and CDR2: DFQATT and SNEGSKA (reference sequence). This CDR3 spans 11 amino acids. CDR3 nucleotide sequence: TGCAGTGCCACGGACATTTATGGCTACACCTTC. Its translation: CSATDIYGYTF.

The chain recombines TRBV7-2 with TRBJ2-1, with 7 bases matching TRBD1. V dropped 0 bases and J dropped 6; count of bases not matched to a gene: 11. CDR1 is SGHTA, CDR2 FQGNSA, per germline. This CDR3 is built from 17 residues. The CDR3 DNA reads TGTGCCAGCAGCTTAGCAGTTTCCAGGGGGTCCCCCAATGAGCAGTTCTTC. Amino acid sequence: CASSLAVSRGSPNEQFF.

The CDR3 reads CASSLQAATTTDTQYF. The CDR3 DNA follows: TGTGCCAGCAGCTTACAAGCGGCCACCACTACAGATACGCAGTATTTT. The rearrangement joins TRBV7-2 to TRBJ2-3; perhaps TRBD2 as D (5 bases). Trimming took off 2 bases at V and 3 bases at J, with 15 bases between the two ends. This CDR3 region has 16 residues. CDR1 and CDR2 from the germline V gene are SGHTA and FQGNSA.

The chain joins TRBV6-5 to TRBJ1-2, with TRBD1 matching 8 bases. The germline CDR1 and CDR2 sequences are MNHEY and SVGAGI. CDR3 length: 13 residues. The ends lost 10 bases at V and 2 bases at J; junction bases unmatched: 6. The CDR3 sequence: CAISGGANYGYTF. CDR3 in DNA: TGTGCCATATCAGGGGGCGCGAACTATGGCTACACCTTC.

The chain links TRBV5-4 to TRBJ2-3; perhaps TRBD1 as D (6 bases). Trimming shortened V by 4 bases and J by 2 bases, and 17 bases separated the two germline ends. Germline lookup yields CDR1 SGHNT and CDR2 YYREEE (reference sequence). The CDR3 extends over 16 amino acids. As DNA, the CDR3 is TGTGCCAGCAGCCCTAGTTCAGGGGTTGACACAGATACGCAGTATTTT. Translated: CASSPSSGVDTDTQYF.

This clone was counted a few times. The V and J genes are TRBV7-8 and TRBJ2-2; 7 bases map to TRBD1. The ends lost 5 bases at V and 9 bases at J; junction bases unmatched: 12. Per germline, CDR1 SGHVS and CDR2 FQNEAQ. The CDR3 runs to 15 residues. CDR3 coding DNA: TGTGCCAGCAGCCCTTCGACAGGGTTTGGCTGGGAGCTGTTTTTT. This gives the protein CASSPSTGFGWELFF.

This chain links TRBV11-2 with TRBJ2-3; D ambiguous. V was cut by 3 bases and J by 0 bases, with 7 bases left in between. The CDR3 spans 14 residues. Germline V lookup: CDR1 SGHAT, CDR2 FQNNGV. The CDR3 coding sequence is TGTGCCAGCAGCTTCACATCTAGCACAGATACGCAGTATTTT. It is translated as CASSFTSSTDTQYF. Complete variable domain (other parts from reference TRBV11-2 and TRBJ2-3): EAGVAQSPRYKIIEKRQSVAFWCNPISGHATLYWYQQILGQGPKLLIQFQNNGVVDDSQLPKDRFSAERLKGVDSTLKIQPAKLEDSAVYLCASSFTSSTDTQYFGPGTRLTVL.

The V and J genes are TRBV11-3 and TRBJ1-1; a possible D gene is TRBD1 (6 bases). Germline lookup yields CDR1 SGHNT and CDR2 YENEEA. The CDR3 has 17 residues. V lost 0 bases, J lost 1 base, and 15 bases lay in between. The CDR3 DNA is TGTGCCAGCAGCTTAGACCGTTCAGGGGCGCGGAACACTGAAGCTTTCTTT. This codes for CASSLDRSGARNTEAFF.

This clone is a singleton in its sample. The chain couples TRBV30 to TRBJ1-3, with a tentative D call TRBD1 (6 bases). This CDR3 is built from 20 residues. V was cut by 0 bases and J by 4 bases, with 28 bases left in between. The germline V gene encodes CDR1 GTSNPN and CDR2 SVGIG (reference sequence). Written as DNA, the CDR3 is TGTGCCTGGAGTGTAGCCTCGATGATGGGCAGGGGATCGGGAGGAAACACCATATATTTT. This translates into CAWSVASMMGRGSGGNTIYF.

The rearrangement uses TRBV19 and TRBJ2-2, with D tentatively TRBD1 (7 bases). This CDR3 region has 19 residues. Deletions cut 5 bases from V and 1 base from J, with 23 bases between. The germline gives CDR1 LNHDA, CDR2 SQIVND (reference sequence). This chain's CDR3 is CASSAADREDGLNTGELFF. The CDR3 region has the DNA TGTGCCAGTAGTGCTGCCGACAGGGAGGACGGGTTGAACACCGGGGAGCTGTTTTTT. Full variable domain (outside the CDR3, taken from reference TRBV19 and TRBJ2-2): DGGITQSPKYLFRKEGQNVTLSCEQNLNHDAMYWYRQDPGQGLRLIYYSQIVNDFQKGDIAEGYSVSREKKESFPLTVTSAQKNPTAFYLCASSAADREDGLNTGELFFGEGSRLTVL.